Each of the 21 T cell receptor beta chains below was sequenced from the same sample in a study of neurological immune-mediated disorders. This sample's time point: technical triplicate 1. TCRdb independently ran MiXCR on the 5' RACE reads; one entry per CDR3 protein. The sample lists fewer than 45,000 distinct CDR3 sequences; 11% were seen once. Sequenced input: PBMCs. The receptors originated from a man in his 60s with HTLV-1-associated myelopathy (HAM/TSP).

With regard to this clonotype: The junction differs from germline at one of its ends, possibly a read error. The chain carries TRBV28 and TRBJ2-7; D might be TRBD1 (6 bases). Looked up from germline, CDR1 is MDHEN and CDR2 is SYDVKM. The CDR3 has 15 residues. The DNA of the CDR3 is TGTGCCAGCAGTTTGACAGGACCGAGCTCCTACCAGCAGTACTTC. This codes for CASSLTGPSSYQQYF.

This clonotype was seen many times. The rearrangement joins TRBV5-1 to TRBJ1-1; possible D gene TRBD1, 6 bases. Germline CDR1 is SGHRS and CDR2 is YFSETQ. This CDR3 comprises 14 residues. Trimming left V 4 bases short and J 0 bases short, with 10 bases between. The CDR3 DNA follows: TGCGCCAGCAGCCAGGACAGCATGAACACTGAAGCTTTCTTT. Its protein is CASSQDSMNTEAFF.

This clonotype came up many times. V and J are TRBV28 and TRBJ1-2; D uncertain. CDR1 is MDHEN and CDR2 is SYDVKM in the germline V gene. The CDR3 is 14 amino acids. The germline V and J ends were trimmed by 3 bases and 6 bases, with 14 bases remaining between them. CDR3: CASSFPLVGNGYTF. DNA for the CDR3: TGTGCCAGCAGTTTTCCCCTCGTTGGAAATGGCTACACCTTC.

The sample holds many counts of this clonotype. CDR3 nucleotide sequence: TGTGCCAGCAACCAGGAGAATAATTCACCCCTCCACTTT. This codes for CASNQENNSPLHF. The chain recombines TRBV2 with TRBJ1-6; D is uncertain. Germline lookup yields CDR1 SNHLY and CDR2 FYNNEI. V lost 7 bases and J lost 5, with 9 bases in between. This CDR3 has 13 amino acids.

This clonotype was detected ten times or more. The CDR3 DNA reads TGCAGTGCTAGCGACCATGACAGGCCCATTCAAGAGACCCAGTACTTC. Translated, it gives CSASDHDRPIQETQYF. The V and J genes are TRBV20-1 and TRBJ2-5, with a weak D call TRBD1 (6 bases). With 3 bases removed from V and 2 bases from J, the gap between germline ends came to 19 bases. This CDR3 is 16 amino acids long. Germline loops: CDR1 DFQATT, CDR2 SNEGSKA (reference sequence).

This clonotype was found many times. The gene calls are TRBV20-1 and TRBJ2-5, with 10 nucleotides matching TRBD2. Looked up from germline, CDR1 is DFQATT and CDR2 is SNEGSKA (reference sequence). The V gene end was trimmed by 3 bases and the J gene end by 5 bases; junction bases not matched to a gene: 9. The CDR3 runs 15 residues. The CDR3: CSARRAGGPRETQYF. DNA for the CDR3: TGCAGTGCTAGGAGAGCGGGAGGGCCTCGGGAGACCCAGTACTTC.

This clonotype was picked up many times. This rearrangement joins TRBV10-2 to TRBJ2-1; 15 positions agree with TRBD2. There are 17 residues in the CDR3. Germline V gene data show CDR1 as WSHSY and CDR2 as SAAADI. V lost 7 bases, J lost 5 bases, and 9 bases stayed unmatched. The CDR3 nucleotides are TGCGCCAGCATTGGACTAGCGGGAGGGCCCACGGACAATGAGCAGTTCTTC. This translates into CASIGLAGGPTDNEQFF.

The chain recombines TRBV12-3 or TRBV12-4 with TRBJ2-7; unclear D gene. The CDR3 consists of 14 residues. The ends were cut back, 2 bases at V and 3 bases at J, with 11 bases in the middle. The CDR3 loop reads CASSLSPTGYEQYF. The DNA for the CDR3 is TGTGCCAGCAGTTTATCGCCGACGGGCTACGAGCAGTACTTC.

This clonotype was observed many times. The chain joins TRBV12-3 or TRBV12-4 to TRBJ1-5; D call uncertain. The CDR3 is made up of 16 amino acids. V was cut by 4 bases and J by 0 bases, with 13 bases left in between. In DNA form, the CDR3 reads TGTGCCAGCAGTTCGGCGACATCATTTAGCAATCAGCCCCAGCATTTT. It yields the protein CASSSATSFSNQPQHF.

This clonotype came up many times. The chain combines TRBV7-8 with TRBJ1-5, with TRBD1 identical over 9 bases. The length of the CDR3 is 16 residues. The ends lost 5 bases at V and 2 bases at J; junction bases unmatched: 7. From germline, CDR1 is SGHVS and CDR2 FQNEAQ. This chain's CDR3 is CASSESTGGGNQPQHF. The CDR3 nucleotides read TGTGCCAGCAGCGAGTCCACAGGGGGCGGCAATCAGCCCCAGCATTTT.

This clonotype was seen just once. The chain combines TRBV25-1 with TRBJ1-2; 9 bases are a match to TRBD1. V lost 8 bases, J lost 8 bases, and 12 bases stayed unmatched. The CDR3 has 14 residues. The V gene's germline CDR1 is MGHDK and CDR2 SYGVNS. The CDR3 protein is CASAPRTGVGGYTF. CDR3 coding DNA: TGTGCCAGCGCCCCCAGGACAGGGGTAGGAGGCTACACCTTC.

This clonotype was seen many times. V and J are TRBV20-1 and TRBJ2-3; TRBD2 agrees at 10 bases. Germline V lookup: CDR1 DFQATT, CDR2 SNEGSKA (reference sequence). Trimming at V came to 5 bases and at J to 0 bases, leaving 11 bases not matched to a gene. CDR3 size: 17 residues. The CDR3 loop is CSALETSGVSSTDTQYF. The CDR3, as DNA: TGCAGTGCTCTTGAAACTAGCGGGGTGTCTAGCACAGATACGCAGTATTTT.

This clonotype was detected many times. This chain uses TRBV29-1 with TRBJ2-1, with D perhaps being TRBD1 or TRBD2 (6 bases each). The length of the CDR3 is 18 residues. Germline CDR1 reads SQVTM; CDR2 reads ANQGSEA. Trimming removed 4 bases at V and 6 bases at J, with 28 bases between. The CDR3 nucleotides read TGCAGCGTTGGGGGGGCTAGCACGGGACCCAGGACGTTCAATGAGCAGTTCTTC. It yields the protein CSVGGASTGPRTFNEQFF.

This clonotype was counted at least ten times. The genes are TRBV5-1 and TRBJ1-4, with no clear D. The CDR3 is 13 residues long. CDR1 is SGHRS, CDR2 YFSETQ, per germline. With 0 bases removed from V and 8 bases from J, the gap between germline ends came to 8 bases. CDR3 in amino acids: CASSLEAREKLFF. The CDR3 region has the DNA TGCGCCAGCAGCTTGGAGGCGCGGGAAAAACTGTTTTTT.

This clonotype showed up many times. The CDR3 loop reads CASRRTGSSYEQYF. CDR3 DNA: TGTGCCAGTAGAAGGACAGGGAGCTCCTACGAGCAGTACTTC. The J gene is TRBJ2-7, the V gene TRBV19; TRBD1 aligns across 8 bases. Germline V gives CDR1 LNHDA, CDR2 SQIVND (reference sequence). V lost 6 bases and J lost 0; bases outside the gene matches: 4. This CDR3 has 14 residues. Together with reference TRBV19 and TRBJ2-7, the CDR3 gives the full variable domain: DGGITQSPKYLFRKEGQNVTLSCEQNLNHDAMYWYRQDPGQGLRLIYYSQIVNDFQKGDIAEGYSVSREKKESFPLTVTSAQKNPTAFYLCASRRTGSSYEQYFGPGTRLTVT.

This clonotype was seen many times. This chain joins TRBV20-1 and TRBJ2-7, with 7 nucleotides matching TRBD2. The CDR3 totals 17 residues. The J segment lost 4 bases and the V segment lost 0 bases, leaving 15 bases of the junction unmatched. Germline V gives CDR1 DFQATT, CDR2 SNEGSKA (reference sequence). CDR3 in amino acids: CSARDLVYAGASYEQYF. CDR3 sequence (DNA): TGCAGTGCTAGAGATCTGGTATATGCGGGAGCTTCTTACGAGCAGTACTTC.

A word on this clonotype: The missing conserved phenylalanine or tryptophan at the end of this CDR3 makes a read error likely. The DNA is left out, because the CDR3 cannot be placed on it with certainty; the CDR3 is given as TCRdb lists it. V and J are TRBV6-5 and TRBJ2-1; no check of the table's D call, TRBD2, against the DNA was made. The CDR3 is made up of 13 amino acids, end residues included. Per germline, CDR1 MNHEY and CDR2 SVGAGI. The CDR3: CASSYSIVGTPFV.

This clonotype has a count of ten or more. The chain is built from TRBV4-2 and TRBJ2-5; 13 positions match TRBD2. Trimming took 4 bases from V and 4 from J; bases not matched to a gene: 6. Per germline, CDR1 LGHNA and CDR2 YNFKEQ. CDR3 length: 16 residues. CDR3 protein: CASSPGLAGTRETQYF. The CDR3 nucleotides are TGTGCCAGCAGCCCGGGACTAGCGGGAACTAGAGAGACCCAGTACTTC.

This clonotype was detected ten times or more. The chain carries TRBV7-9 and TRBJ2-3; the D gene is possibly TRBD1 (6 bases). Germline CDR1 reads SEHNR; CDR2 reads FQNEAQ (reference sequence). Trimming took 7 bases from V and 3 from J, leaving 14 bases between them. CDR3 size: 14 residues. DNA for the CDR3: TGTGCCAGCACAAGTGGACAGCGAACAGATACGCAGTATTTT. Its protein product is CASTSGQRTDTQYF.

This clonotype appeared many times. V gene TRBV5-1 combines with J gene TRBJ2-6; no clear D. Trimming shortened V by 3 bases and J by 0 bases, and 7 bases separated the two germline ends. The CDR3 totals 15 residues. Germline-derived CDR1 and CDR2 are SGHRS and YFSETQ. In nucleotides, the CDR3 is TGCGCCAGCAGCTCCATACCCTCTGGGGCCAACGTCCTGACTTTC. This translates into CASSSIPSGANVLTF. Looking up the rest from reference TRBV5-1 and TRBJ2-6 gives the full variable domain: KAGVTQTPRYLIKTRGQQVTLSCSPISGHRSVSWYQQTPGQGLQFLFEYFSETQRNKGNFPGRFSGRQFSNSRSEMNVSTLELGDSALYLCASSSIPSGANVLTFGAGSRLTVL.

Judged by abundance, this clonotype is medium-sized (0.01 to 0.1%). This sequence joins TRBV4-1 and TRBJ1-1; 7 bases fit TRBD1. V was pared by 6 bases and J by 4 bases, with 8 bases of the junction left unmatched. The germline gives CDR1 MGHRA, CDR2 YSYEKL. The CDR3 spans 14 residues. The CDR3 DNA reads TGCGCCAGCAGAGGGGGCTTTCGGGGCACTGAAGCTTTCTTT. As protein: CASRGGFRGTEAFF.